This is a list of T cell receptor beta chains from one sample in a study of shared clonotypes between healthy human individuals. TCRdb keeps only in-frame clones here, not all; method: immunoSEQ multiplex PCR. The table shows roughly 510,000 clones, with nearly 80% occurring only once. The sequencing sample was made of PBMCs. Receptors originate from a woman aged 40 to 50 in good health. Some clones in this sample may be carry-over from other donors' samples. Both conserved end residues are part of each CDR3. The order of the fields is J gene, V gene, CDR3 protein.

TRBJ1-1 | TRBV27 | CASSPWTGPGTEAFF
TRBJ2-1 | TRBV29-1 | CSGQGPYNEQFF
TRBJ2-5 | TRBV28 | CASSASLAGVLKTQYF
TRBJ1-5 | TRBV18 | CASSPRGGEEPQHF
TRBJ2-7 | TRBV5-4 | CASSSGTVPYEQYF
TRBJ2-5 | TRBV6-1 | CASSAPTGGYETQYF
TRBJ1-1 | TRBV12-5 | CASGLRWGTEAFF
TRBJ2-7 | TRBV4-1 | CASSPQRGSSSYEQYF
TRBJ2-6 | TRBV7-9 | CASSLGGLFSGANVLTF
TRBJ2-5 | TRBV5-4 | CASSPRLAEETQYF
TRBJ2-6 | TRBV27 | CASSKDRASSGANVLTF
TRBJ1-1 | TRBV6-6 | CASSYGHSNTEAFF
TRBJ1-5 | TRBV2 | CASSPGGSQPQHF
TRBJ2-3 | TRBV5-1 | CASSLTRGSGKTDTQYF
TRBJ1-1 | TRBV30 | CAWSPHVGIWAFF
TRBJ2-7 | TRBV11-1 | CASSIEQGYEQYF
TRBJ2-7 | TRBV7-6 | CASSLAVGFRNYEQYF
TRBJ2-3 | TRBV5-1 | CASRDTGHPSTDTQYF
TRBJ1-1 | TRBV11-2 | CASGAVRTSTEAFF
TRBJ1-5 | TRBV10-2 | CASNPDDWRGQPQHF
TRBJ2-1 | TRBV11-2 | CASSTPGQGAQFF
TRBJ2-5 | TRBV7-2 | CASSPTSGLQETQYF
TRBJ2-6 | TRBV2 | CASTREQGSGANVLTF
TRBJ2-3 | TRBV5-4 | CASSAGPRPGDTQYF
TRBJ2-5 | TRBV5-5 | CASSWGAGDETQYF
TRBJ1-6 | TRBV2 | CASKQQGSGSPLHF
TRBJ1-5 | TRBV2 | CASRDMVNQPQHF
TRBJ1-5 | TRBV6-5 | CASSYSGAGNQPQHF
TRBJ2-2 | TRBV7-3 | CASSLVAVGELFF
TRBJ2-7 | TRBV5-1 | CASRAAGQVYEQYF
TRBJ1-2 | TRBV4-3 | CASSPTAAGQGSEYGYTF
TRBJ2-1 | TRBV14 | CASSQVGRKEQFF
TRBJ2-5 | TRBV9 | CASSVTGAGGQETQYF
TRBJ2-5 | TRBV14 | CASSQAGRPPETQYF
TRBJ1-5 | TRBV11-3 | CASSFRTGDQPQHF
TRBJ2-2 | TRBV18 | CASSPLALNTGELFF
TRBJ1-5 | TRBV23-1 | CASSAQGDKSNQPQHF
TRBJ2-2 | TRBV28 | CASSRGWELFF
TRBJ2-5 | TRBV19 | CASSGGGETQYF
TRBJ2-1 | TRBV28 | CASSLQGTGASEQFF
TRBJ1-3 | TRBV7-2 | CASSLNPPPGNTIYF
TRBJ1-2 | TRBV19 | CASSGAGLLDGYTF
TRBJ1-2 | TRBV7-9 | CASSPEGGGPRPVYGYTF
TRBJ2-3 | TRBV28 | CVSRFGWEGEDTQYF
TRBJ1-1 | TRBV15 | CATSRARGTEAFF
TRBJ1-5 | TRBV2 | CASTSVRNQPQHF
TRBJ2-5 | TRBV30 | CAWSAQGTRETQYF
TRBJ2-7 | TRBV6-1 | CASSEPGTAYEQYF
TRBJ2-3 | TRBV19 | CASSINGLGRESQYF
TRBJ2-1 | TRBV7-6 | CASSLAGLLNNEQFF
TRBJ2-1 | TRBV7-7 | CASSPGLAVGSSEQFF
TRBJ2-5 | TRBV29-1 | CSVEASGRKTQYF
TRBJ2-1 | TRBV7-2 | CASSLAASGRYNEQFF